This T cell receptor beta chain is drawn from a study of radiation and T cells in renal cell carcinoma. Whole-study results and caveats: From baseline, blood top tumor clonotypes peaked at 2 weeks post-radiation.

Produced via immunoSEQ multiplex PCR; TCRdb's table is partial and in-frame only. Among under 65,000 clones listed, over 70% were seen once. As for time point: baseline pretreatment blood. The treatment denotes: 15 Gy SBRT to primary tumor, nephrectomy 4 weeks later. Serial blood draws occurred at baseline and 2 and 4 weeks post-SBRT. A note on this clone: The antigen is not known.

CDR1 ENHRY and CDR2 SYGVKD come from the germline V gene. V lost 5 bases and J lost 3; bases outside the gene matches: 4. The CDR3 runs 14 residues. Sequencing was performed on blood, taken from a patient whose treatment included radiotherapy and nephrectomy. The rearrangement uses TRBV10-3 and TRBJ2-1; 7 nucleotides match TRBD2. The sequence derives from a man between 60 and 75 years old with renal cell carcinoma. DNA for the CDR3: TGTGCCATCAGTTTCGGACTAGACTACAATGAGCAGTTCTTC. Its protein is CAISFGLDYNEQFF.